These T cell receptor beta chains were read from a single sample in a study of blood T cells in healthy people across ages. From the 5' RACE reads, TCRdb called clonotypes with MiXCR, one entry per CDR3 protein. The data contain 700,000 to 900,000 distinct CDR3 sequences, about a quarter of them singletons. The data were also submitted as part of a second study, on T cells of mothers and their children.

What was sequenced was blood. The receptors stem from a boy aged 10-17 years in good health. CDR3s include the opening cysteine and the closing phenylalanine or tryptophan. A D gene is named only where the DNA matches it firmly. Clone size is shown for a subset of rows, as once, few, many or a class of expanded clone.

j_gene: TRBJ1-5
d_gene: .
v_gene: TRBV27
abundance: few
CDR3nt: TGTGCCAGCAGTCCTACGGGGGGGGTAACGGAGTCCCAGCATTTT
CDR3aa: CASSPTGGVTESQHF

j_gene: TRBJ2-7
d_gene: .
v_gene: TRBV6-1
abundance: few
CDR3nt: TGTGCCAGCAACCCCACCTTGCGGAGGGTCGGCTCCTACGAGCAGTACTTC
CDR3aa: CASNPTLRRVGSYEQYF

j_gene: TRBJ2-6
d_gene: .
v_gene: TRBV5-5
abundance: .
CDR3nt: TGTGCCAGCAGCTTGAGGGCAGCCCTAACCACTGGGGCCAACGTCCTGACTTTC
CDR3aa: CASSLRAALTTGANVLTF

j_gene: TRBJ2-1
d_gene: .
v_gene: TRBV11-2
abundance: .
CDR3nt: TGTGCCAGCAGCTTTAGGCAGCGTACCTACAATGAGCAGTTCTTC
CDR3aa: CASSFRQRTYNEQFF

j_gene: TRBJ2-2
d_gene: .
v_gene: TRBV6-6
abundance: once
CDR3nt: TGTGCCAGCGGCCCCCCCGCGAACACCGGGGAGCTGTTTTTT
CDR3aa: CASGPPANTGELFF

j_gene: TRBJ2-3
d_gene: .
v_gene: TRBV7-9
abundance: .
CDR3nt: TGTGCCAGCAGCCCCAATGTGGATACGCAGTATTTT
CDR3aa: CASSPNVDTQYF

j_gene: TRBJ2-5
d_gene: .
v_gene: TRBV19
abundance: .
CDR3nt: TGTGCCAGTATCGATCGCCGGGACCACTCTTGGAAGACCCAGTACTTC
CDR3aa: CASIDRRDHSWKTQYF

j_gene: TRBJ2-3
d_gene: .
v_gene: TRBV7-9
abundance: .
CDR3nt: TGTGCCAGCAGCTCGTTTGGAGGGGATACGCAGTATTTT
CDR3aa: CASSSFGGDTQYF

j_gene: TRBJ2-1
d_gene: TRBD2
v_gene: TRBV4-1
abundance: .
CDR3nt: TGCGCCAGCAGCCAAGCCCGCCCGGGACTAGCCGGCAATGAGCAGTTCTTC
CDR3aa: CASSQARPGLAGNEQFF

j_gene: TRBJ2-6
d_gene: .
v_gene: TRBV3-1
abundance: .
CDR3nt: TGTGCCAGCAGCCAAGAAGGAGGCATACCTGGGGCCAACGTCCTGACTTTC
CDR3aa: CASSQEGGIPGANVLTF

j_gene: TRBJ2-5
d_gene: .
v_gene: TRBV18
abundance: .
CDR3nt: TGTGCCAGCTCACCGACAACAGGACGAGAGACCCAGTACTTC
CDR3aa: CASSPTTGRETQYF

j_gene: TRBJ2-3
d_gene: .
v_gene: TRBV5-1
abundance: .
CDR3nt: TGCGCCAGCAGCTTGTTTCTCTCAGATGCGCAGTATTTT
CDR3aa: CASSLFLSDAQYF

j_gene: TRBJ1-1
d_gene: TRBD1
v_gene: TRBV5-1
abundance: .
CDR3nt: TGCGCCAGCACCGGGACAGGGGGGGAAAACACTGAAGCTTTCTTT
CDR3aa: CASTGTGGENTEAFF

j_gene: TRBJ2-4
d_gene: .
v_gene: TRBV2
abundance: .
CDR3nt: TGTGCCAGCAGTGTCTACAGTCTAGCCAAAAACATTCAGTACTTC
CDR3aa: CASSVYSLAKNIQYF

j_gene: TRBJ2-4
d_gene: TRBD2
v_gene: TRBV20-1
abundance: few
CDR3nt: TGCAGTGCTAGAGATCGGCCTAGCGGGAGAAACATTCAGTACTTC
CDR3aa: CSARDRPSGRNIQYF